These T cell receptor beta chains were read from a single sample in a study of long-term antiretroviral therapy in people with HIV. Repertoires were generated with immunoSEQ multiplex PCR, while TCRdb's copy carries only in-frame clones and drops some. The sample lists roughly 25,000 clones, under 80% seen once, with 4.5% to 5.5% in the top ten. Specimen: unsorted PBMCs, collected 0.5 years after starting antiretroviral therapy. Receptors originate from a woman aged 40 to 55 with HIV. CDR3s include the opening cysteine and the closing phenylalanine or tryptophan. The D gene is left open where the match is weak. Size tells how often a clone was seen (once, few, many) or the class of an expanded clone, and some rows leave it out.

>TRBJ2-6|NA|TRBV21-1|NA
TGTGCCAGCGGGGGACAGGGGCTTTTCTCTGGGGCCAACGTCCTGACTTTC
CASGGQGLFSGANVLTF
>TRBJ1-2|NA|TRBV4-2|few
TGTGCCAGCAGCCAAGAGTTCAGGCTGGACTATGGCTACACCTTC
CASSQEFRLDYGYTF
>TRBJ2-5|NA|TRBV2|NA
TGTGCCAGCAGTGTCGGGGGTTTGGAGACCCAGTACTTC
CASSVGGLETQYF
>TRBJ2-5|TRBD2|TRBV19|NA
TGTGCCAGTAGTATACAAGCGGGGCAATTGCTGGAGACCCAGTACTTC
CASSIQAGQLLETQYF
>TRBJ2-7|NA|TRBV4-1|NA
TGCGCCAGCAGTCAAGGTTTCAACACGGACAGCTCCGAGCAGTACTTC
CASSQGFNTDSSEQYF
>TRBJ1-3|NA|TRBV6-5|NA
TGTGCCAGCAAGCGCGGGGGGGGGAGAGGAAACACCATATATTTT
CASKRGGGRGNTIYF
>TRBJ1-1|NA|TRBV9|NA
TGTGCCAGCAGGGGGGAGACTGAAGCTTTCTTT
CASRGETEAFF
>TRBJ1-6|NA|TRBV4-3|once
TGCGCCAGCAGCCAAGACGGGCTCAATTCACCCCTCCACTTT
CASSQDGLNSPLHF
>TRBJ2-7|TRBD1|TRBV7-8|NA
TGTGCCAGCAGTACTAACAGGGGAACGGAGGAGCAGTACTTC
CASSTNRGTEEQYF
>TRBJ2-7|NA|TRBV27|NA
TGTGCCAGCAGTTTATCCCCCGGCGGATACGAGCAGTACTTC
CASSLSPGGYEQYF
>TRBJ1-2|NA|TRBV6-5|few
TGTGCCAGCAGTTTCACCGGGGGGGGCTACACCTTC
CASSFTGGGYTF
>TRBJ1-5|NA|TRBV2|NA
TGTGCCAGCAGTGAGAGGCAGGGGACCGTGCAGCCCCAGCATTTT
CASSERQGTVQPQHF
>TRBJ1-1|NA|TRBV7-3|once
TGTGCCAGCAGCGCAGCCGGACGGGAGGGCACTGAAGCTTTCTTT
CASSAAGREGTEAFF
>TRBJ1-5|NA|TRBV30|NA
TGTGCCTGGAGTGTTGACCGAAAAAGCAATCAGCCCCAGCATTTT
CAWSVDRKSNQPQHF
>TRBJ2-2|TRBD1|TRBV19|NA
TGTGCCAGTACTGGGACAGGGGCGAACACCGGGGAGCTGTTTTTT
CASTGTGANTGELFF
>TRBJ1-1|NA|TRBV9|NA
TGTGCCACATCTCGAGGGATAATGAACACTGAAGCTTTCTTT
CATSRGIMNTEAFF
>TRBJ1-4|TRBD1|TRBV7-9|NA
TGTGCCAGCAGCTCCGGACAGGGATCAACTAATGAAAAACTGTTTTTT
CASSSGQGSTNEKLFF
>TRBJ1-6|NA|TRBV30|few
TGTGCCTGGACAGGGTTTAATTCACCCCTCCACTTT
CAWTGFNSPLHF
>TRBJ2-1|NA|TRBV6-4|NA
TGTGCCAGTATCCGGGACAACAACAATGAGCAGTTCTTC
CASIRDNNNEQFF
>TRBJ1-2|NA|TRBV7-6|few
TGTGCCAGCAGGGCTGACGGACGGAGGAGGCATGGCTACACCTTC
CASRADGRRRHGYTF
>TRBJ1-2|NA|TRBV29-1|NA
TGCAGCGCGAATAACCCGGGGGGAGCTAACTATGGCTACACCTTC
CSANNPGGANYGYTF
>TRBJ1-2|NA|TRBV7-9|NA
TGTGCCAGCAGCTTTCAGGGATCTAACTATGGCTACACCTTC
CASSFQGSNYGYTF
>TRBJ2-7|NA|TRBV9|few
TGTGCCAGCAGCGTAGGCCCAGGGCCGGACGAGCAGTACTTC
CASSVGPGPDEQYF
>TRBJ1-4|TRBD1|TRBV4-3|NA
TGCGCCAGCAGCCAAGATCGGAGACAGGGGAGTGAAAAACTGTTTTTT
CASSQDRRQGSEKLFF
>TRBJ1-2|TRBD1|TRBV7-8|NA
TGTGCCAGCAGCGTGGACAGGGTCCCAGATGGCTACACCTTC
CASSVDRVPDGYTF
>TRBJ2-7|NA|TRBV5-4|few
TGTGCCAGCAGCTCCGGGGTTCAGGGCGAGCAGTACTTC
CASSSGVQGEQYF
>TRBJ1-2|TRBD1|TRBV28|once
TGTGCCAGCAGTCTCCCCCCCGACAGGGGAGGCTACACCTTC
CASSLPPDRGGYTF
>TRBJ1-2|NA|TRBV4-3|NA
TGCGCCAGCAGCCAAGGAGGCAGGGGCGGCTACACCTTC
CASSQGGRGGYTF
>TRBJ2-7|NA|TRBV6-5|few
TGTGCCAGCAGCCGCCAGCCAGAATCCGCCTACGAGCAGTACTTC
CASSRQPESAYEQYF
>TRBJ1-2|TRBD1|TRBV5-1|NA
TGCGCCAGCAGCAGTTCCGGGACAGTCGATGGCTACACCTTC
CASSSSGTVDGYTF
>TRBJ2-2|TRBD1|TRBV19|NA
TGTGCCAGTAGTATCGGTTTGGTAAGTAGGACAGGGGTTCAGACCGGGGAGCTGTTTTTT
CASSIGLVSRTGVQTGELFF
>TRBJ2-5|TRBD2|TRBV5-4|NA
TGTGCCAGCAGCTTTAGACTAGCTGACGCCCAGTACTTC
CASSFRLADAQYF
>TRBJ2-5|NA|TRBV5-1|NA
TGCGCCAGCAGCTTGGGACACGGGGCGGGGGAGACCCAGTACTTC
CASSLGHGAGETQYF
>TRBJ2-4|NA|TRBV28|NA
TGTGCCAGCAGTTCCCCCGGGAGAAACATTCAGTACTTC
CASSSPGRNIQYF
>TRBJ2-2|NA|TRBV7-2|NA
TGTGCCAGCAGCCATGGGAACACCGGGGAGCTGTTTTTT
CASSHGNTGELFF
>TRBJ1-6|NA|TRBV6-5|NA
TGTGCCAGCCATCGACAGGTCAATTCACCCCTCCACTTT
CASHRQVNSPLHF
>TRBJ2-2|TRBD1|TRBV11-2|NA
TGTGCCAGCAGCTTAGAGGGACAGGGGTACATCGGGGAGCTGTTTTTT
CASSLEGQGYIGELFF
>TRBJ1-3|NA|TRBV18|NA
TGTGCCAGCTCACGACAGAGCTCTGGAAACACCATATATTTT
CASSRQSSGNTIYF
>TRBJ1-2|NA|TRBV23-1|NA
TGCGCCAGCAGCCCCCCCCCGGGATGGTATGGCTACACCTTC
CASSPPPGWYGYTF
>TRBJ2-1|TRBD1|TRBV2|NA
TGTGCCAGCAGTCCGCAGGGGGCTCTTGAGCAGTTCTTC
CASSPQGALEQFF
>TRBJ1-6|NA|TRBV6-5|NA
TGTGCCAGCAGTTACGGGAGCTCCTATAATTCACCCCTCCACTTT
CASSYGSSYNSPLHF
>TRBJ1-4|NA|TRBV4-1|NA
TGCGCCAGCGCAAATTGGGGCAGGGCTAATGAAAAACTGTTTTTT
CASANWGRANEKLFF
>TRBJ2-5|TRBD2|TRBV13|NA
TGTGCCAGCAGCCGGGGACTAGCGGTAGGGCCCCAGTACTTC
CASSRGLAVGPQYF
>TRBJ2-7|NA|TRBV2|NA
TGTGCCAGCAGTCGGACCGGTAGCTCCTACGAGCAGTACTTC
CASSRTGSSYEQYF
>TRBJ2-1|NA|TRBV28|NA
TGTGCCAGCAGTTTATCTGGGTTCGGACGCTTAAGCTCCTACAATGAGCAGTTCTTC
CASSLSGFGRLSSYNEQFF
>TRBJ2-1|TRBD2|TRBV7-9|NA
TGTGCCAGCAGCTTAGGACTAGCGGGGCACAATGAGCAGTTCTTC
CASSLGLAGHNEQFF
>TRBJ2-2|NA|TRBV9|once
TGTGCCAGCAGCCCGAGCTATGGCAGGGCAGGGACCGGGGAGCTGTTTTTT
CASSPSYGRAGTGELFF
>TRBJ1-5|NA|TRBV5-5|NA
TGTGCCAGCAGCTTGAGCGGGAATCAGCCCCAGCATTTT
CASSLSGNQPQHF
>TRBJ1-5|TRBD1|TRBV4-1|few
TGCGCCAGCAGCCAAGGACAGGGCTATCAGCCCCAGCATTTT
CASSQGQGYQPQHF
>TRBJ2-7|NA|TRBV5-1|once
TGCGCCAGCAGCTTGGAAGGGGATGCCTACGAGCAGTACTTC
CASSLEGDAYEQYF